A single sample gave rise to the 32 T cell receptor beta chains below, sequenced in a study of T cell changes during pregnancy in multiple sclerosis. TCRdb's table, derived via immunoSEQ multiplex PCR, lists solely in-frame clones and lacks some. In the table there are about 41,000 clones, 80% to 90% of which are singletons. The sequenced sample was CD4+ T cells from peripheral blood mononuclear cells, obtained in the first trimester of pregnancy. The receptors come from a female donor with multiple sclerosis, enrolled in a pregnancy study.

CDR3 residues: CASSPNPETEAFF. The CDR3 DNA sequence: TGTGCCAGCTCACCCAACCCAGAAACTGAAGCTTTCTTT. The chain links TRBV18 to TRBJ1-1; D unresolved. Trimming cost V 3 bases and J 5 bases, with 10 bases left between them. The V gene's germline CDR1 is KGHSH and CDR2 LQKENI. The CDR3 totals 13 residues.

The chain couples TRBV5-1 to TRBJ2-5; 9 nucleotides match TRBD2. The J segment lost 5 bases and the V segment lost 4 bases, leaving 12 bases of the junction unmatched. CDR3 length equals 16 residues. Germline-derived CDR1 and CDR2 are SGHRS and YFSETQ. The CDR3 DNA is TGCGCCAGCAGCGCGATGGGAGCGGGAGGAGGGGAGACCCAGTACTTC. Translating gives CASSAMGAGGGETQYF.

V and J are TRBV7-3 and TRBJ2-3; 8 bases are a match to TRBD2. The V gene end was trimmed by 3 bases and the J gene end by 5 bases; junction bases not matched to a gene: 7. This CDR3 has 15 amino acids. Looked up from germline, CDR1 is SGHTA and CDR2 is FQGTGA. The CDR3 loop reads CASSFMSGRGDTQYF. CDR3 coding DNA: TGTGCCAGCAGCTTTATGAGCGGGAGAGGAGATACGCAGTATTTT.

The V and J genes are TRBV2 and TRBJ2-3, with 10 bases lining up with TRBD1. The CDR3 spans 14 residues. The junction had 5 bases not matched to a gene; V was cut back by 7 bases and J by 4 bases. Germline assignment: CDR1 SNHLY and CDR2 FYNNEI. In nucleotides, the CDR3 is TGTGCCAGCACCGGGACAGGGGTGGCAGATACGCAGTATTTT. It encodes CASTGTGVADTQYF.

This clone was observed a few times. The chain has TRBV29-1 and TRBJ2-7; 8 bases agree with TRBD1. J lost 6 bases, V lost 4 bases, and 8 bases had no gene match. The length of the CDR3 is 13 residues. Germline lookup yields CDR1 SQVTM and CDR2 ANQGSEA. DNA for the CDR3: TGCAGCGTTGGGTGGACAGGGACTGCCGAGCAGTACTTC. It translates to CSVGWTGTAEQYF.

The rearrangement links TRBV30 to TRBJ2-7; 7 bases agree with TRBD2. J gave up 4 bases and V 5 bases, and 11 bases lay outside the gene matches. This CDR3 has 14 residues. Germline assignment: CDR1 GTSNPN and CDR2 SVGIG (reference sequence). CDR3 nucleotide sequence: TGTGCCTGGGGAGTCTGGGGACTACATTACGAGCAGTACTTC. Translating it yields CAWGVWGLHYEQYF.

The chain joins TRBV7-6 to TRBJ2-2; 10 bases match TRBD2. This CDR3 is 16 amino acids long. Germline V gene sequence: CDR1 SGHVS, CDR2 FNYEAQ. Trimming removed 5 bases from V and 5 bases from J; junction bases left unmatched: 8. Written as DNA, the CDR3 is TGTGCCAGCAGCCCTAGCGGGAGCTCGGGGACCGGGGAGCTGTTTTTT. It codes for CASSPSGSSGTGELFF.

The chain couples TRBV30 to TRBJ2-3; TRBD2 matches at 7 bases. Germline V CDR1 and CDR2: GTSNPN, SVGIG (reference sequence). V lost 0 bases and J lost 6; bases outside the gene matches: 9. The CDR3 is 15 amino acids. The CDR3 DNA reads TGTGCCTGGAGTGTACAAGCGGGATACATGGATACGCAGTATTTT. It specifies CAWSVQAGYMDTQYF.

The rearrangement joins TRBV30 to TRBJ2-7; D possibly corresponds to TRBD2 (5 bases). V was cut by 5 bases and J by 2 bases, with 13 bases left in between. The CDR3 loop spans 13 amino acids. Germline V CDR1 and CDR2: GTSNPN, SVGIG (reference sequence). This chain's CDR3 is CAWGRGLTYEQYF. The CDR3 bases are TGTGCCTGGGGTAGAGGACTGACCTACGAGCAGTACTTC.

The rearrangement joins TRBV4-3 to TRBJ2-5; tentatively, D is TRBD1 (5 bases). Trimming removed 0 bases at V and 4 bases at J, with 9 bases between. The germline CDR1 and CDR2 sequences are LGHNA and YSLEER. The CDR3 is 14 amino acids. The CDR3 here is CASSQDSGAETQYF. CDR3 coding DNA: TGCGCCAGCAGCCAAGATAGTGGGGCAGAGACCCAGTACTTC.

The chain has TRBV9 and TRBJ2-2, with 10 nucleotides matching TRBD1. Trimming cost V 4 bases and J 8 bases; bases outside gene matches: 11. The CDR3 extends over 16 amino acids. Germline V gene sequence: CDR1 SGDLS, CDR2 YYNGEE. The CDR3 is CASSSSGTGVRGELFF. Here the CDR3 DNA reads TGTGCCAGCAGCTCATCCGGGACAGGGGTGCGAGGGGAGCTGTTTTTT.

The rearrangement joins TRBV6-4 to TRBJ1-5; D is uncertain. V was pared by 3 bases and J by 3 bases, with 6 bases between. Germline values: CDR1 MRHNA, CDR2 SNTAGT. The CDR3 contains 13 residues. Here the CDR3 reads CASSESDNQPQHF. DNA for the CDR3: TGTGCCAGCAGTGAGTCAGACAATCAGCCCCAGCATTTT.

The genes are TRBV18 and TRBJ1-5; TRBD1 matches 8 bases. Per germline, CDR1 KGHSH and CDR2 LQKENI. This CDR3 region has 14 residues. J lost 9 bases, V lost 5 bases, and 9 bases had no gene match. The CDR3 region is CASSSGQAPMPQHF. DNA for the CDR3: TGTGCCAGCTCATCGGGACAGGCTCCCATGCCCCAGCATTTT.

The chain links TRBV7-8 to TRBJ1-1; maybe TRBD1 (5 bases). With 5 bases removed from V and 3 bases from J, the gap between germline ends came to 13 bases. CDR3 length: 14 residues. CDR1 and CDR2 (germline): SGHVS, FQNEAQ. In nucleotides, the CDR3 is TGTGCCAGCAGCCCCTACAGGCCCTACACTGAAGCTTTCTTT. It encodes CASSPYRPYTEAFF.

The rearrangement uses TRBV5-1 and TRBJ2-7; 9 nucleotides align to TRBD1. Germline V gene lookup returns CDR1 SGHRS and CDR2 YFSETQ. V was pared by 7 bases and J by 7 bases, with 9 bases of the junction left unmatched. This CDR3 region has 13 residues. For the CDR3, the DNA is TGCGCCAGCTCCGGGACAGGGTTTTATGAGCAGTACTTC. Protein product: CASSGTGFYEQYF.

The chain has TRBV4-1 and TRBJ2-1; 7 positions match TRBD2. V shed 0 bases, J shed 7 bases, and the junction held 9 bases outside the gene matches. The CDR3 length is 16 residues. Germline CDR1 is MGHRA and CDR2 is YSYEKL. The CDR3 region is CASSQDTAGSRNEQFF. For the CDR3, the DNA is TGCGCCAGCAGCCAAGATACAGCGGGAAGCCGTAATGAGCAGTTCTTC.

J is TRBJ1-4 and V is TRBV19; D may be TRBD1 (5 bases). Germline V gives CDR1 LNHDA, CDR2 SQIVND (reference sequence). Trimming left V 3 bases short and J 3 bases short, with 20 bases between. The CDR3 sequence is 18 residues long. The CDR3 sequence: CASSIGGGVTPANEKLFF. CDR3 nucleotide sequence: TGTGCCAGTAGTATCGGTGGAGGGGTAACCCCAGCTAATGAAAAACTGTTTTTT.

This chain links TRBV5-4 with TRBJ2-2; D unresolved. Germline CDR1 SGHNT, CDR2 YYREEE (reference sequence). The CDR3 has 15 amino acids. V was clipped by 0 bases and J by 3 bases, with 9 bases between them. The CDR3, as DNA: TGTGCCAGCAGCTTGGCAGGATCCTACACCGGGGAGCTGTTTTTT. Protein: CASSLAGSYTGELFF.

This clone was seen only a few times. This rearrangement joins TRBV5-5 to TRBJ1-1, with 8 bases that match TRBD1. The CDR3 length is 16 residues. V trimming: 1 base; J trimming: 0 bases; junction bases outside the gene matches: 5. Germline assignment: CDR1 SGHKS and CDR2 YYEKEE (reference sequence). CDR3 protein: CASSLQGAGLNTEAFF. For the CDR3, the DNA is TGTGCCAGCAGCTTGCAGGGGGCGGGATTGAACACTGAAGCTTTCTTT.

The V call is TRBV29-1, the J call TRBJ1-2, with 9 positions matching TRBD1. Looked up from germline, CDR1 is SQVTM and CDR2 is ANQGSEA. V lost 3 bases, J lost 5 bases, and 1 base stayed unmatched. This CDR3 region has 12 residues. CDR3 sequence (DNA): TGCAGCGTTGACGGGACAGGGTATGGCTACACCTTC. This codes for CSVDGTGYGYTF.

This chain links TRBV11-3 with TRBJ2-1, with TRBD2 matching 7 bases. The CDR3 has 16 amino acids. CDR1 and CDR2 from the germline V gene are SGHNT and YENEEA. Germline trimming cut 1 base from V and 2 bases from J; bases unmatched to any gene: 5. The CDR3 reads CASSLAPAGPYNEQFF. CDR3 in DNA: TGTGCCAGCAGCTTAGCTCCAGCGGGGCCCTACAATGAGCAGTTCTTC.

The V gene is TRBV4-2, the J gene TRBJ2-3; 10 positions match TRBD2. This CDR3 comprises 19 residues. Germline V CDR1 and CDR2: LGHNA, YNFKEQ. Germline trimming cut 4 bases from V and 0 bases from J; bases unmatched to any gene: 13. The CDR3 is CASSRTLAGNIPSTDTQYF. The CDR3 nucleotides are TGTGCCAGCAGCCGAACACTAGCGGGAAATATACCTAGCACAGATACGCAGTATTTT.

The chain links TRBV6-6 to TRBJ2-2, with a possible D match to TRBD2 (5 bases). The length of the CDR3 is 15 residues. Germline V gene data show CDR1 as MNHNY and CDR2 as SVGAGI (reference sequence). Between the trimmed V and J ends, which lost 8 bases and 4 bases, there was a span of 17 bases. CDR3 loop: CASDLRGYGTGELFF. The CDR3 nucleotides are TGTGCCAGCGATCTTAGAGGGTACGGCACCGGGGAGCTGTTTTTT.

The V gene is TRBV6-5, the J gene TRBJ1-1; D might be TRBD1 (6 bases). V was cut by 6 bases and J by 4 bases, with 15 bases left in between. The CDR3 runs to 14 residues. The germline V gene has CDR1 MNHEY and CDR2 SVGAGI. CDR3 DNA sequence: TGTGCCAGCAGCCGAAGACAGGCGGGCACTGAAGCTTTCTTT. Translation gives CASSRRQAGTEAFF.

As concerns this clone: One end of the junction fails to match germline, which may point to a read error. V gene TRBV28 combines with J gene TRBJ2-7, with TRBD2 identical over 12 bases. Germline CDR1 is MDHEN and CDR2 is SYDVKM. CDR3 size: 12 residues. CDR3 in amino acids: CATQNLGLAGNF. Written as DNA, the CDR3 is TGTGCCACACAAAACCTCGGACTAGCGGGGAACTTC.

This chain joins TRBV28 and TRBJ1-2; weak D call: TRBD1 (5 bases). Per germline, CDR1 MDHEN and CDR2 SYDVKM. CDR3 size: 16 residues. V was clipped by 2 bases and J by 4 bases, with 17 bases between them. The CDR3 here is CASSLGIGESLYGYTF. The CDR3 nucleotides read TGTGCCAGCAGTTTAGGGATAGGGGAATCCCTCTATGGCTACACCTTC.

The rearrangement joins TRBV9 to TRBJ1-2, with 9 nucleotides matching TRBD1. This CDR3 region has 12 residues. Trimming removed 3 bases from V and 8 bases from J; junction bases left unmatched: 2. The germline V gene has CDR1 SGDLS and CDR2 YYNGEE. CDR3 in amino acids: CASSEQGAGYTF. The CDR3 coding sequence is TGTGCCAGCAGCGAACAGGGGGCCGGCTACACCTTC.

This rearrangement joins TRBV7-2 to TRBJ2-3, with TRBD2 matching 7 bases. After removal of 1 base from V and 2 bases from J, the junction contained 6 bases not matched to a gene. CDR3 length: 16 residues. Per the germline V gene, CDR1 is SGHTA and CDR2 is FQGNSA. CDR3 amino acids: CASSLVAGEYTDTQYF. As DNA, the CDR3 is TGTGCCAGCAGCTTAGTGGCGGGAGAGTACACAGATACGCAGTATTTT.

The chain is built from TRBV28 and TRBJ1-5; the D is unclear. This CDR3 is 12 amino acids long. Germline-derived CDR1 and CDR2 are MDHEN and SYDVKM. V shed 4 bases and J shed 7 bases, with 8 bases lying between them. The CDR3 loop reads CASSSPRQPQHF. The CDR3 DNA follows: TGTGCCAGCAGTTCCCCCAGGCAGCCCCAGCATTTT.

V and J are TRBV30 and TRBJ2-7; 10 nucleotides agree with TRBD2. Germline values: CDR1 GTSNPN, CDR2 SVGIG (reference sequence). This CDR3 comprises 14 residues. V gave up 1 base and J gave up 3 bases; unmatched junction bases: 3. The CDR3 here is CAWSATSGYYEQYF. CDR3 bases: TGTGCCTGGAGTGCGACTAGCGGGTACTACGAGCAGTACTTC.

This chain uses TRBV18 with TRBJ2-1; D possibly corresponds to TRBD1 (7 bases). V lost 2 bases, J lost 6 bases, and 14 bases lay in between. The CDR3 covers 15 residues. Germline CDR1 KGHSH, CDR2 LQKENI. Written as DNA, the CDR3 is TGTGCCAGCTCACCAGGGCCAGGGGGGATCAATGAGCAGTTCTTC. Protein sequence: CASSPGPGGINEQFF.

The gene calls are TRBV27 and TRBJ2-1; 9 bases match TRBD1. The CDR3 runs to 17 residues. CDR1 and CDR2 (germline): MNHEY, SMNVEV (reference sequence). V shed 4 bases, J shed 2 bases, and the junction held 9 bases outside the gene matches. The CDR3 DNA reads TGTGCCAGCAGTTCGAGAAGGACAGGGGCCACCTACAATGAGCAGTTCTTC. Protein: CASSSRRTGATYNEQFF.